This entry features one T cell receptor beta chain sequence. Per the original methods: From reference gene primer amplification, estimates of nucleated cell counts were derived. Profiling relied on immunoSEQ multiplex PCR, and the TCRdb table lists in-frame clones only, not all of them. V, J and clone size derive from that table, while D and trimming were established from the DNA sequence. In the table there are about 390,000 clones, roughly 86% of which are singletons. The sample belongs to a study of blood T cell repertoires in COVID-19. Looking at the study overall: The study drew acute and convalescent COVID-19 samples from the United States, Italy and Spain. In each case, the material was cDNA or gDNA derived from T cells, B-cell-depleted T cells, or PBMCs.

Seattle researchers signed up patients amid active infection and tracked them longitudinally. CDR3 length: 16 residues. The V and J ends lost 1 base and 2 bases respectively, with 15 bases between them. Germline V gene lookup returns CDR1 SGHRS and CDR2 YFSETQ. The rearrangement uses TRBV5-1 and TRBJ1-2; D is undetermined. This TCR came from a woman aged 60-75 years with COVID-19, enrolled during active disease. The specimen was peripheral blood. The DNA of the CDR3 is TGCGCCAGCAGCTTGTTCATTGTGGCGGAAAACTATGGCTACACCTTC. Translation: CASSLFIVAENYGYTF.